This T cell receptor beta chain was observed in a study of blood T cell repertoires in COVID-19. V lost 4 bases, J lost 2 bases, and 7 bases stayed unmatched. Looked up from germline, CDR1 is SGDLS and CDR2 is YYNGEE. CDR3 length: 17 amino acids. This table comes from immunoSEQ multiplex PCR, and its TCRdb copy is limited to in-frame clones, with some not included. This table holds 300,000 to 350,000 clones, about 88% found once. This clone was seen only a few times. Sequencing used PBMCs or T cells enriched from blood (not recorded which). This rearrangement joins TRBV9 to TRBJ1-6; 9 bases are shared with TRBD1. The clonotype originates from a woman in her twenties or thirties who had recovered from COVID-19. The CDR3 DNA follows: TGTGCCAGCAGCCCTGAGACAGGGGGTACCTATAATTCACCCCTCCACTTT. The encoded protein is CASSPETGGTYNSPLHF.